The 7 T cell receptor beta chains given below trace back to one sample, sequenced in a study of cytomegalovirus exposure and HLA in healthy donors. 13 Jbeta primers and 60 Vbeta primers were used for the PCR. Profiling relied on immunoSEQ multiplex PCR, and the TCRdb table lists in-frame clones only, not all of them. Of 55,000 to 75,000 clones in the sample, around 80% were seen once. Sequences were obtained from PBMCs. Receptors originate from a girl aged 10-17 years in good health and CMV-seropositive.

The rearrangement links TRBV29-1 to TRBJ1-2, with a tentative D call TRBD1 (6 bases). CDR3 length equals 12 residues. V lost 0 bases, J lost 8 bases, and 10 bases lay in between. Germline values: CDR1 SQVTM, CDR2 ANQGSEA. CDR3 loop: CSVEEQGRGYTF. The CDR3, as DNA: TGCAGCGTTGAAGAACAGGGACGCGGCTACACCTTC.

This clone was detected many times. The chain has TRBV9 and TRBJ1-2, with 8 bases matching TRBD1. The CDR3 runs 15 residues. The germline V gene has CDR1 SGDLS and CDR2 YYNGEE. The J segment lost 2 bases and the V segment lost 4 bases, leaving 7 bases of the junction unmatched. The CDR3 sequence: CASSFGQGSNYGYTF. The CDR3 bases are TGTGCCAGCAGCTTTGGACAGGGTTCAAACTATGGCTACACCTTC.

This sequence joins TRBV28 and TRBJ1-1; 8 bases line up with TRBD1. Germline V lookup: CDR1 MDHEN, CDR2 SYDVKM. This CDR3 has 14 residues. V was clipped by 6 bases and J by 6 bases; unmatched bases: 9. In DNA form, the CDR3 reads TGTGCCAGCAGATCCGTGACAGGGGCCCCTGAAGCTTTCTTT. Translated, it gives CASRSVTGAPEAFF.

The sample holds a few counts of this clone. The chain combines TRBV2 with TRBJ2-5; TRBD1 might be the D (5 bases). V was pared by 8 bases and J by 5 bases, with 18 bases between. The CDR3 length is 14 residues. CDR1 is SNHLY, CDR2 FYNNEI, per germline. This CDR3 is CASPYPRDGETQYF. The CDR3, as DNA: TGTGCCAGCCCATATCCCAGGGATGGGGAGACCCAGTACTTC.

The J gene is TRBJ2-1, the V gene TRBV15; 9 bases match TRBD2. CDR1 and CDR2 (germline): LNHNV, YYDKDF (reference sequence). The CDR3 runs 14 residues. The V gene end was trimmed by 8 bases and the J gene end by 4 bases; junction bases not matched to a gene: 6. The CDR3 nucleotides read TGTGCCACCGATAGCGGGGGCTCTTACAATGAGCAGTTCTTC. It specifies CATDSGGSYNEQFF.

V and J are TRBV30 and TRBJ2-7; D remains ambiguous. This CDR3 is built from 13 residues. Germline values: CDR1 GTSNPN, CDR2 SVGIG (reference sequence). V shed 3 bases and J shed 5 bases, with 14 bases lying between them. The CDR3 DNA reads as TGTGCCTGGAGAGCGTCAACGGTCCACGAGCAGTACTTC. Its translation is CAWRASTVHEQYF. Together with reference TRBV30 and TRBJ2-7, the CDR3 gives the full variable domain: SQTIHQWPATLVQPVGSPLSLECTVEGTSNPNLYWYRQAAGRGLQLLFYSVGIGQISSEVPQNLSASRPQDRQFILSSKKLLLSDSGFYLCAWRASTVHEQYFGPGTRLTVT.

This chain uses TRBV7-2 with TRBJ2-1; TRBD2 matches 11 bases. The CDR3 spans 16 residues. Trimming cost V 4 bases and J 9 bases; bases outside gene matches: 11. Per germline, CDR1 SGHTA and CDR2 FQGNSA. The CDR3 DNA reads TGTGCCAGCAGCTCCGATAGCGGGGGGGCCGTGGGTGAGCAGTTCTTC. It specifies CASSSDSGGAVGEQFF.